A single sample gave rise to the 16 T cell receptor beta chains below, sequenced in a study of CD8+ T cells in alopecia areata. Isolated RNA was reverse transcribed into cDNA used as the sequencing template. The repertoire was sequenced with immunoSEQ multiplex PCR; TCRdb's copy has only in-frame clones and lacks some. The data show about 200,000 clones, with under 60% seen just once and roughly 1.5% held by the top ten. The treatment: oral pan-JAK inhibitor, 5-10 mg twice daily. This specimen consisted of CD4+ T cells sorted from blood, obtained at week 4, from a patient treated with tofacitinib. The source is a human donor with alopecia areata.

This chain connects TRBV18 to TRBJ1-5; D is uncertain. The germline V gene encodes CDR1 KGHSH and CDR2 LQKENI. CDR3 size: 13 residues. The ends were cut back, 3 bases at V and 4 bases at J, with 7 bases in the middle. The CDR3, as DNA: TGTGCCAGCTCACCGGAAAGGAATCAGCCCCAGCATTTT. The encoded protein is CASSPERNQPQHF.

This clone came up a few times. In nucleotides, the CDR3 is TGTGCCAGCAGCTTACTTGTGTTAGCAGGGGTCCCCGGGGAGCTGTTTTTT. It is translated as CASSLLVLAGVPGELFF. The chain couples TRBV7-6 to TRBJ2-2, with a possible D match to TRBD1 (6 bases). This CDR3 is built from 17 residues. V lost 2 bases and J 6 bases, leaving 19 bases between the germline ends. Germline loops: CDR1 SGHVS, CDR2 FNYEAQ.

The chain uses TRBV29-1 and TRBJ1-6, with D perhaps matching TRBD1 (6 bases). V dropped 7 bases and J dropped 7 bases, with 14 bases sitting between them. This CDR3 has 13 amino acids. Germline CDR1 reads SQVTM; CDR2 reads ANQGSEA. In nucleotides, the CDR3 is TGCAGCGCTTCGACAGGCCTAAATTCACCCCTCCACTTT. It yields the protein CSASTGLNSPLHF.

The CDR3 DNA sequence: TGCAGCGCTTCAACCACTGACAGTCAGCCCCAGCATTTT. Amino acid sequence: CSASTTDSQPQHF. The chain couples TRBV29-1 to TRBJ1-5; weak D call: TRBD1 (5 bases). Per the germline V gene, CDR1 is SQVTM and CDR2 is ANQGSEA. Trimming stripped 7 bases from V and 6 bases from J, with 16 bases between. The CDR3 is 13 amino acids.

The chain links TRBV29-1 to TRBJ1-4; D call uncertain. The ends were cut back, 7 bases at V and 6 bases at J, with 12 bases in the middle. Germline CDR1 and CDR2: SQVTM and ANQGSEA. The CDR3 covers 12 residues. The CDR3 loop reads CSARSGDEKLFF. CDR3 nucleotides: TGCAGCGCTAGGTCCGGGGATGAAAAACTGTTTTTT.

This clone occurred a few times. This chain joins TRBV7-6 and TRBJ2-2, with a weak D call TRBD2 (5 bases). Trimming removed 4 bases from V and 4 bases from J, with 13 bases in between. CDR3 length: 15 amino acids. Germline-derived CDR1 and CDR2 are SGHVS and FNYEAQ. The CDR3 sequence: CASSSPGLGTGELFF. The CDR3 nucleotides are TGTGCCAGCAGCTCCCCGGGATTAGGCACCGGGGAGCTGTTTTTT. The complete variable domain, with remaining parts taken from reference TRBV7-6 and TRBJ2-2, reads GAGVSQSPRYKVTKRGQDVALRCDPISGHVSLYWYRQALGQGPEFLTYFNYEAQQDKSGLPNDRFSAERPEGSISTLTIQRTEQRDSAMYRCASSSPGLGTGELFFGEGSRLTVL.

This chain connects TRBV29-1 to TRBJ1-2; D unclear. V was clipped by 5 bases and J by 0 bases, with 10 bases between them. CDR1 is SQVTM and CDR2 is ANQGSEA in the germline V gene. This CDR3 contains 13 residues. CDR3 sequence reads: CSVRAGANYGYTF. The CDR3 DNA is TGCAGCGTTAGGGCAGGCGCTAACTATGGCTACACCTTC.

By sample share, this clone is medium-sized. The CDR3 loop reads CASSWTAGGTDTQYF. The DNA for the CDR3 is TGTGCCAGCTCCTGGACCGCGGGGGGTACAGATACGCAGTATTTT. The gene calls are TRBV18 and TRBJ2-3; TRBD2 aligns across 8 bases. Losses at the gene ends were 6 bases for V and 3 bases for J; bases not matched to a gene: 8. The CDR3 spans 15 residues. Germline values: CDR1 KGHSH, CDR2 LQKENI. The full variable domain, with the rest looked up from reference TRBV18 and TRBJ2-3, is NAGVMQNPRHLVRRRGQEARLRCSPMKGHSHVYWYRQLPEEGLKFMVYLQKENIIDESGMPKERFSAEFPKEGPSILRIQQVVRGDSAAYFCASSWTAGGTDTQYFGPGTRLTVL.

This clone came up a few times. The CDR3 nucleotides are TGTGCCAGCGCCCGGGGTTCCTACGAGCAGTACTTC. It yields the protein CASARGSYEQYF. The chain links TRBV6-1 to TRBJ2-7, with a weak D call TRBD2 (5 bases). CDR3 length: 12 amino acids. Germline CDR1 reads MNHNS; CDR2 reads SASEGT. Trimming shortened V by 8 bases and J by 1 base, and 9 bases separated the two germline ends.

This clone was counted a single time. The chain joins TRBV4-1 to TRBJ2-1; D remains unclear. V lost 0 bases and J 11 bases, leaving 14 bases between the germline ends. This CDR3 contains 14 residues. Germline V gene sequence: CDR1 MGHRA, CDR2 YSYEKL. The CDR3 loop reads CASSQDRVAVQQFF. The CDR3 DNA follows: TGCGCCAGCAGCCAAGATAGGGTCGCGGTACAGCAGTTCTTC.

The genes are TRBV10-3 and TRBJ1-6; no clear D. The ends were cut back, 2 bases at V and 7 bases at J, with 9 bases in the middle. The germline gives CDR1 ENHRY, CDR2 SYGVKD. The CDR3 is 14 amino acids. The CDR3 sequence is CAISENPENSPLHF. The CDR3 nucleotides are TGTGCCATCAGTGAGAATCCGGAAAATTCACCCCTCCACTTT.

The sample holds a few counts of this clone. The V and J genes are TRBV11-3 and TRBJ2-3; TRBD1 agrees at 7 bases. The CDR3 is 15 amino acids. V lost 2 bases, J lost 4 bases, and 6 bases stayed unmatched. Looked up from germline, CDR1 is SGHNT and CDR2 is YENEEA. For the CDR3, the DNA is TGTGCCAGCAGCTTACTTAGGGGGCCGGCAGATACGCAGTATTTT. Protein: CASSLLRGPADTQYF.

This rearrangement joins TRBV27 to TRBJ2-6; D gene unclear. The germline gives CDR1 MNHEY, CDR2 SMNVEV (reference sequence). The V and J ends lost 6 bases and 0 bases respectively, with 9 bases between them. The length of the CDR3 is 15 residues. The CDR3 sequence: CASSAHGSGANVLTF. The DNA of the CDR3 is TGTGCCAGCAGCGCCCACGGCTCTGGGGCCAACGTCCTGACTTTC.

This clone was seen once. V usage is TRBV7-9 and J usage is TRBJ2-1; the match to TRBD2 covers 9 bases. With V trimmed by 4 bases and J by 10 bases, 8 bases remained unmatched. The CDR3 sequence is 14 residues long. Germline loops: CDR1 SEHNR, CDR2 FQNEAQ (reference sequence). CDR3 DNA: TGTGCCAGCAGCTCCCTAGCGGGGAGCGTCGAGCAGTTCTTC. Its translation: CASSSLAGSVEQFF.

V gene TRBV10-3 combines with J gene TRBJ1-1; TRBD1 agrees at 8 bases. Germline trimming cut 6 bases from V and 11 bases from J; bases unmatched to any gene: 8. The CDR3 runs 12 residues. Per the germline V gene, CDR1 is ENHRY and CDR2 is SYGVKD. The CDR3 region is CAIRGTGQGAFF. CDR3 nucleotides: TGTGCCATCAGGGGGACAGGTCAGGGGGCTTTCTTT.

The chain couples TRBV11-2 to TRBJ2-5; D gene ambiguous. The CDR3 runs 12 residues. Germline loops: CDR1 SGHAT, CDR2 FQNNGV. V was clipped by 5 bases and J by 0 bases, with 4 bases between them. CDR3 in DNA: TGTGCCAGCAGCCAACACCAAGAGACCCAGTACTTC. Its translation is CASSQHQETQYF.